Following are 12 T cell receptor beta chains from one sample sequenced in a study of blood T cell repertoires in COVID-19 (dated by TCRdb to 2019 to 2021). The receptor library was made with the immunoSEQ multiplex PCR assay. TCRdb holds this immuneACCESS table with in-frame rearrangements only. Some clones are missing; in checked studies, unresolved V genes explain under half, and the rest has no known cause. The table for this sample lists 200,000 to 300,000 clones; approximately 90% of them were counted only once. Just over 7% of the sample goes to the ten largest clones. Specimen: peripheral blood. The receptors originated from a man aged 55 to 70 who had recovered from COVID-19.

The chain uses TRBV19 and TRBJ2-1, with TRBD1 identical over 8 bases. Germline CDR1 is LNHDA and CDR2 is SQIVND (reference sequence). The J segment lost 4 bases and the V segment lost 7 bases, leaving 9 bases of the junction unmatched. The CDR3 runs 15 residues. The CDR3 loop is CASTHTGTGYNEQFF. The CDR3 DNA follows: TGTGCCAGTACTCATACCGGGACAGGATACAATGAGCAGTTCTTC. Looking up the rest from reference TRBV19 and TRBJ2-1 gives the full variable domain: DGGITQSPKYLFRKEGQNVTLSCEQNLNHDAMYWYRQDPGQGLRLIYYSQIVNDFQKGDIAEGYSVSREKKESFPLTVTSAQKNPTAFYLCASTHTGTGYNEQFFGPGTRLTVL.

V gene TRBV11-2 combines with J gene TRBJ1-2; D ambiguous. The CDR3 has 13 amino acids. Trimming cost V 0 bases and J 7 bases, with 9 bases left between them. Germline-derived CDR1 and CDR2 are SGHAT and FQNNGV. Written as DNA, the CDR3 is TGTGCCAGCAGCTTAGATAAGCGGGTTGGCTACACCTTC. This codes for CASSLDKRVGYTF.

The V gene is TRBV7-6, the J gene TRBJ2-2, with 10 bases matching TRBD2. Germline V CDR1 and CDR2: SGHVS, FNYEAQ. The CDR3 consists of 19 residues. Trimming at V came to 2 bases and at J to 0 bases, leaving 9 bases not matched to a gene. The DNA of the CDR3 is TGTGCCAGCAGCTTACGTCCTGCTAGCGGGGGTGCGAACACCGGGGAGCTGTTTTTT. It codes for CASSLRPASGGANTGELFF.

A single count supports this clone. The rearrangement links TRBV29-1 to TRBJ2-3; 8 bases are a match to TRBD1. CDR1 is SQVTM and CDR2 is ANQGSEA in the germline V gene. The CDR3 length is 16 residues. V lost 1 base, J lost 1 base, and 7 bases stayed unmatched. The CDR3 coding sequence is TGCAGCGTTGAAGGAGGGCCAGGGGGCGGCACAGATACGCAGTATTTT. Protein: CSVEGGPGGGTDTQYF.

The genes are TRBV12-5 and TRBJ2-5, with 13 bases identical to TRBD2. The CDR3 consists of 17 residues. J gave up 5 bases and V 6 bases, and 12 bases lay outside the gene matches. Germline V lookup: CDR1 LGHNT, CDR2 FRNRAP. The CDR3 reads CASGPEPGLAGWETQYF. In DNA, the CDR3 is TGTGCTAGTGGGCCCGAACCGGGACTAGCGGGGTGGGAGACCCAGTACTTC.

This chain connects TRBV2 to TRBJ2-3; D is perhaps TRBD2 (6 bases). The germline V gene has CDR1 SNHLY and CDR2 FYNNEI. Trimming removed 6 bases at V and 2 bases at J, with 12 bases between. The CDR3 is made up of 14 amino acids. CDR3 protein: CASRKGLYTDTQYF. CDR3 DNA sequence: TGTGCCAGCAGGAAGGGACTCTACACAGATACGCAGTATTTT.

V and J are TRBV6-6 and TRBJ1-5; no clear D gene. CDR1 and CDR2 from the germline V gene are MNHNY and SVGAGI (reference sequence). The V end lost 7 bases, the J end lost 6 bases, and 19 bases lay between the germline ends. The CDR3 covers 15 residues. The CDR3 DNA reads TGTGCCAGCAACGGTGGGCAGGTACTGCCTCAGCCCCAGCATTTT. The encoded protein is CASNGGQVLPQPQHF.

J is TRBJ1-2 and V is TRBV5-1; TRBD1 aligns across 9 bases. V shed 1 base, J shed 11 bases, and the junction held 9 bases outside the gene matches. CDR1 is SGHRS, CDR2 YFSETQ, per germline. This CDR3 is 14 amino acids long. The chain's CDR3 is CASSLTPGQGSYTF. CDR3 coding DNA: TGCGCCAGCAGCTTGACCCCGGGACAGGGTAGTTACACCTTC. The complete variable domain, with remaining parts taken from reference TRBV5-1 and TRBJ1-2, reads KAGVTQTPRYLIKTRGQQVTLSCSPISGHRSVSWYQQTPGQGLQFLFEYFSETQRNKGNFPGRFSGRQFSNSRSEMNVSTLELGDSALYLCASSLTPGQGSYTFGSGTRLTVV.

V is TRBV19 and J is TRBJ2-3, with 8 positions matching TRBD1. The junction had 3 bases not matched to a gene; V was cut back by 6 bases and J by 1 base. The germline V gene has CDR1 LNHDA and CDR2 SQIVND (reference sequence). The CDR3 length is 14 residues. For the CDR3, the DNA is TGTGCCAGTAGGACAGGGGCGGGCACAGATACGCAGTATTTT. It specifies CASRTGAGTDTQYF.

The chain recombines TRBV19 with TRBJ1-2; a weak D match, TRBD1 (6 bases). Looked up from germline, CDR1 is LNHDA and CDR2 is SQIVND (reference sequence). The CDR3 extends over 14 amino acids. V was cut by 1 base and J by 4 bases, with 10 bases left in between. CDR3 sequence: CASSIASGAYGYTF. As DNA, the CDR3 is TGTGCCAGTAGTATAGCGTCAGGGGCCTATGGCTACACCTTC.

This rearrangement joins TRBV6-5 to TRBJ2-7; TRBD1 aligns across 7 bases. After removal of 6 bases from V and 4 bases from J, the junction contained 6 bases not matched to a gene. Germline V lookup: CDR1 MNHEY, CDR2 SVGAGI. This CDR3 is built from 13 residues. The CDR3 nucleotides read TGTGCCAGCAGCGCCGGGACAGCATACGAGCAGTACGTC. This translates into CASSAGTAYEQYV.

The V gene is TRBV14, the J gene TRBJ2-1; 8 bases map to TRBD2. The length of the CDR3 is 16 residues. CDR1 is SGHDN, CDR2 FVKESK, per germline. Trimming at V came to 1 base and at J to 9 bases, leaving 11 bases not matched to a gene. The CDR3 is CASSQAPGLVSSEQFF. The CDR3 bases are TGTGCCAGCAGCCAAGCCCCGGGACTAGTTTCCAGTGAGCAGTTCTTC.